Below, 17 T cell receptor beta chains from the same sample are listed, as sequenced in a study of blood T cell repertoires in COVID-19. Sequencing was performed with immunoSEQ multiplex PCR; in TCRdb, only in-frame clones are kept and a portion is missing. This sample has under 400,000 clones, with roughly 87% found just once. The sequencing sample was made of peripheral blood. All receptors derive from a woman between 55 and 75 years old with COVID-19, enrolled during active disease.

This chain joins TRBV7-9 and TRBJ1-6, with 11 bases lining up with TRBD1. Trimming removed 5 bases from V and 2 bases from J; junction bases left unmatched: 2. The CDR3 spans 16 residues. Germline CDR1 and CDR2: SEHNR and FQNEAQ (reference sequence). The DNA for the CDR3 is TGTGCCAGCAGCGGGACAGGGGGAACCTATAATTCACCCCTCCACTTT. This gives the protein CASSGTGGTYNSPLHF.

This rearrangement joins TRBV4-1 to TRBJ1-1; D may be TRBD1 (5 bases). There are 13 residues in the CDR3. Germline-derived CDR1 and CDR2 are MGHRA and YSYEKL. Trimming cost V 2 bases and J 4 bases, with 8 bases left between them. The CDR3 DNA sequence: TGCGCCAGCAGCCAAACAGGCTCCACTGAAGCTTTCTTT. Protein sequence: CASSQTGSTEAFF.

The chain carries TRBV10-2 and TRBJ2-3; D perhaps matches TRBD1 (6 bases). Trimming stripped 7 bases from V and 0 bases from J, with 11 bases between. CDR3 length: 14 amino acids. Per the germline V gene, CDR1 is WSHSY and CDR2 is SAAADI. CDR3 sequence: CASTQGRSTDTQYF. The CDR3 coding sequence is TGCGCCAGCACCCAGGGGCGTAGCACAGATACGCAGTATTTT.

V gene TRBV29-1 combines with J gene TRBJ1-1; possibly TRBD1 for D (6 bases). The V and J ends lost 4 bases and 4 bases respectively, with 13 bases between them. The length of the CDR3 is 13 residues. Germline-derived CDR1 and CDR2 are SQVTM and ANQGSEA. The CDR3 nucleotides are TGCAGCGTTGTAACAGGGAGAACCACTGAAGCTTTCTTT. Residues: CSVVTGRTTEAFF.

CDR3 in DNA: TGTGCCAGCAGCGTAGGTCCGGCTAGCTACGAGCAGTACTTC. This sequence encodes CASSVGPASYEQYF. This sequence joins TRBV9 and TRBJ2-7, with D unclear. Germline CDR1 and CDR2: SGDLS and YYNGEE. V dropped 0 bases and J dropped 3 bases, with 10 bases sitting between them. The CDR3 spans 14 residues.

This sequence joins TRBV18 and TRBJ1-4, with 7 bases matching TRBD1. There are 15 residues in the CDR3. Germline trimming cut 1 base from V and 6 bases from J; bases unmatched to any gene: 5. Germline CDR1 is KGHSH and CDR2 is LQKENI. The CDR3 spells CASSPQRGRDEKLFF. The CDR3 DNA sequence: TGTGCCAGCTCACCACAAAGGGGGCGGGATGAAAAACTGTTTTTT.

The chain links TRBV7-8 to TRBJ1-6; 9 bases agree with TRBD1. Germline CDR1 is SGHVS and CDR2 is FQNEAQ. The length of the CDR3 is 15 residues. V gave up 8 bases and J gave up 7 bases; unmatched junction bases: 9. DNA of the CDR3: TGTGCCAGCGACCGGGACAGGGCAAGAAATTCACCCCTCCACTTT. Encoded protein: CASDRDRARNSPLHF.

The sample holds one count of this clone. CDR3 protein: CASTRERNSPLHF. In nucleotides, the CDR3 is TGTGCCAGCACCCGAGAGCGAAATTCACCCCTCCACTTT. This chain connects TRBV28 to TRBJ1-6; D not resolved. This CDR3 has 13 residues. CDR1 and CDR2 from the germline V gene are MDHEN and SYDVKM. V gave up 7 bases and J gave up 7 bases, with 11 bases separating them.

This rearrangement joins TRBV18 to TRBJ1-1, with D possibly matching TRBD1 (5 bases). CDR1 KGHSH and CDR2 LQKENI come from the germline V gene. V was clipped by 3 bases and J by 3 bases, with 8 bases between them. The CDR3 length is 13 residues. This CDR3 is CASSPRGDTEAFF. The CDR3 region has the DNA TGTGCCAGCTCACCTCGGGGGGACACTGAAGCTTTCTTT.

V usage is TRBV3-1 (or the pseudogene TRBV3-2) and J usage is TRBJ1-3; D gene ambiguous. Germline V lookup: CDR1 LGHDT, CDR2 YNNKEL (reference sequence). The CDR3 runs to 15 residues. V lost 6 bases to trimming and J lost 0 bases, with 12 bases between them. The CDR3 is CASSPQALSGNTIYF. DNA for the CDR3: TGTGCCAGCAGTCCGCAGGCCCTCTCTGGAAACACCATATATTTT.

This sequence joins TRBV30 and TRBJ2-5; D is possibly TRBD1 (6 bases). This CDR3 is 13 amino acids long. Trimming took off 0 bases at V and 4 bases at J, with 9 bases between the two ends. Germline CDR1 and CDR2: GTSNPN and SVGIG (reference sequence). The CDR3 loop reads CAWSVGQLETQYF. The CDR3 region has the DNA TGTGCCTGGAGTGTAGGACAGCTAGAGACCCAGTACTTC.

J is TRBJ1-2 and V is TRBV29-1, with 8 bases aligning to TRBD1. The germline V gene encodes CDR1 SQVTM and CDR2 ANQGSEA. J was trimmed by 4 bases and V by 7 bases; bases with no gene match: 8. There are 13 residues in the CDR3. In DNA, the CDR3 is TGCAGCGCTCCCGACAGGGGAAGCTATGGCTACACCTTC. It is translated as CSAPDRGSYGYTF.

The chain is built from TRBV4-1 and TRBJ1-2, with 8 bases matching TRBD1. V dropped 3 bases and J dropped 5; count of bases not matched to a gene: 14. Per germline, CDR1 MGHRA and CDR2 YSYEKL. This CDR3 comprises 17 residues. CDR3 nucleotide sequence: TGCGCCAGCAGCCAGCAGACCCAGGGGGCGAGGAGGTATGGCTACACCTTC. This sequence encodes CASSQQTQGARRYGYTF.

The genes are TRBV6-1 and TRBJ2-1; D is possibly TRBD2 (7 bases). This CDR3 has 16 amino acids. In germline, CDR1 is MNHNS, CDR2 SASEGT. Between the trimmed V and J ends, which lost 2 bases and 8 bases, there was a span of 19 bases. The CDR3 here is CASSETEGGGGDEQFF. The CDR3 DNA follows: TGTGCCAGCAGTGAAACAGAAGGGGGGGGAGGGGATGAGCAGTTCTTC.

This chain uses TRBV3-1 (or the pseudogene TRBV3-2) with TRBJ1-2; 8 nucleotides align to TRBD1. The CDR3 length is 16 residues. Germline V CDR1 and CDR2: LGHDT, YNNKEL (reference sequence). J lost 4 bases, V lost 0 bases, and 7 bases had no gene match. CDR3 sequence (DNA): TGTGCCAGCAGCCAAGATCCAGGGGGCGGTGGCTATGGCTACACCTTC. This codes for CASSQDPGGGGYGYTF.

V and J are TRBV23-1 and TRBJ2-7, with a tentative D call TRBD2 (8 bases). TRBV23-1 is noted as an ORF with a role that remains uncertain. The V end was cut by 1 base, the J end by 1 base, with 23 bases between. This CDR3 region has 19 residues. CDR3 coding DNA: TGCGCCAGCAGTCAATTTAGCGGGACAGAAAAGAATATGTCCTACGAGCAGTACTTC. This sequence encodes CASSQFSGTEKNMSYEQYF.

V is TRBV15 and J is TRBJ2-5; 9 bases fit TRBD2. CDR1 LNHNV and CDR2 YYDKDF come from the germline V gene (reference sequence). Unmatched junction bases numbered 14, after V lost 1 base and J lost 5 bases. This CDR3 contains 18 residues. The chain's CDR3 is CATSRGKQIGLAFETQYF. CDR3 DNA: TGTGCCACCAGCAGAGGAAAACAAATCGGACTAGCGTTTGAGACCCAGTACTTC.